This entry describes one TCR beta chain. Antigen: not known. The sample originates from a study of blood T cells in healthy people across ages. Study-level findings and limits: The study found more naive CD4+ cells and higher diversity in long-lived than aged donors. Getting older went along with TCR beta diversity per million T cells dropping roughly linearly.

With 6 bases removed from V and 10 bases from J, the gap between germline ends came to 18 bases. Germline V CDR1 and CDR2: MDHEN, SYDVKM. The CDR3 spans 13 residues. Then a second PCR, running about 6 to 11 cycles, was carried out with a sample-barcoded 5' primer and a J-beta primer mix. From the 5' RACE reads, TCRdb called clonotypes with MiXCR, one entry per CDR3 protein. The data contain hundreds of thousands of distinct CDR3 sequences, under 65% of them singletons. The receptor was isolated from a woman at least 80 years old in good health. Sequenced sample: blood. J is TRBJ1-1 and V is TRBV28; D possibly corresponds to TRBD1 (6 bases). The CDR3 reads CASRSYREGVAFF. Written as DNA, the CDR3 is TGTGCCAGCAGGAGCTACAGGGAGGGGGTAGCTTTCTTT.